Many counts were recorded for the clone carrying this T cell receptor beta chain. Antigen: not known. For the diagnoses, clinical symptoms, serum thyroxine and TRAb, thyroid ultrasound and orbital computed tomography were used. Extraction of PBMCs used about 9.2 ml of fresh peripheral blood. The CDR3 is made up of 12 amino acids. Germline CDR1 and CDR2: SGDLS and YYNGEE. V was cut by 0 bases and J by 9 bases, with 4 bases left in between. Using RNA transcripts as the source, TCR beta CDR3 regions were amplified. The HTBI primer set drove a first-round RT-PCR of the TCR CDR3. MiXCR was run by TCRdb on the multiplex PCR reads, yielding one entry per CDR3 protein. The data contain hundreds of thousands of distinct CDR3 sequences, about 38% of them singletons. The data are from a study of T cells in Graves' hyperthyroidism and ophthalmopathy. Study-wide points: Stable hyperthyroidism and ophthalmopathy were separated using 13 V-J signatures.

Sequencing was carried out using blood. The TCR originated in a man aged 18 to 29 with Graves' hyperthyroidism. V gene TRBV9 combines with J gene TRBJ1-6; D call uncertain. The CDR3 nucleotides are TGTGCCAGCAGCGTAGGAGGTTCACCCCTCCACTTT. This gives the protein CASSVGGSPLHF.